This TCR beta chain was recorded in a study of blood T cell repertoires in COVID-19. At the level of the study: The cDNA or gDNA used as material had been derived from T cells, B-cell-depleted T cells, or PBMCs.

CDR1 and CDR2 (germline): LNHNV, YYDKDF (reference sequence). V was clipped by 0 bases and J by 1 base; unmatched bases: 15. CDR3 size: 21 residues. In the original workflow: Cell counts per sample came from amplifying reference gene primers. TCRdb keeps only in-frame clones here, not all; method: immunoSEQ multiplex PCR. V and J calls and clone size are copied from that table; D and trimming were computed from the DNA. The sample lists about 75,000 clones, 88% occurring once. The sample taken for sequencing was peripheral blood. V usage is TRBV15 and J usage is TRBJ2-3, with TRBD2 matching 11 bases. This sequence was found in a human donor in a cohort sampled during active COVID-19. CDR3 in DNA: TGTGCCACCAGCAGAGATAGGAGCTTAGCGGGGGGGATAGTCGGCACAGATACGCAGTATTTT. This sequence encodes CATSRDRSLAGGIVGTDTQYF.